This T cell receptor beta chain was recorded in a study of regulatory T cells in long-lasting Graves disease. The CDR3 length is 14 residues. V lost 6 bases and J 5 bases, leaving 16 bases between the germline ends. CDR1 and CDR2 from the germline V gene are SNHLY and FYNNEI. Study-level results: The work looked only at peripheral blood and did not look at thyroid tissue. Repertoires from persistent disease leaned toward TRBV28, TRBJ1-2 and TRBJ2-5.

Time point here: newly diagnosed GD, antithyroid drugs for less than 3 months. The TCR library used RNA extracted from PBMCs. Of note for this clonotype: The antigen remains undetermined.

HTBI primers from iRepertoire and Arm-PCR of CDR3 regions yielded the TCR beta libraries. TCRdb used MiXCR to reprocess the multiplex PCR reads, holding one entry per CDR3 protein. The repertoire holds approximately 210,000 distinct CDR3 sequences, around 18% seen once, with about 20% in the top ten. The chain combines TRBV2 with TRBJ2-5; the D gene is possibly TRBD1 (6 bases). The specimen comprised peripheral blood mononuclear cells (PBMCs), sampled at new diagnosis, from a patient treated with antithyroid drugs. The source is a female donor with Graves disease. The CDR3 DNA reads TGTGCCAGCAGCGTTAGACAGGCTATGGAGACCCAGTACTTC. Encoded protein: CASSVRQAMETQYF.